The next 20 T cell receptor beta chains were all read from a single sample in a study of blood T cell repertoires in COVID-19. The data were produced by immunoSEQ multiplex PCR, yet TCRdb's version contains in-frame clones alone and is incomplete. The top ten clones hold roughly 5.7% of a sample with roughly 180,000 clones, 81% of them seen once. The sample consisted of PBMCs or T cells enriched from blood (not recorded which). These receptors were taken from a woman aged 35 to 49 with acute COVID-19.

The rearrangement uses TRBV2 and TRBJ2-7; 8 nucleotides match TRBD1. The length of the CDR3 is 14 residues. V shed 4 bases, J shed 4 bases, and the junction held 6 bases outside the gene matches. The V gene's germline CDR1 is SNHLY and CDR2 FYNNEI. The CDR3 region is CASSARTGWYEQYF. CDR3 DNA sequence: TGTGCCAGCAGTGCCCGGACAGGGTGGTACGAGCAGTACTTC.

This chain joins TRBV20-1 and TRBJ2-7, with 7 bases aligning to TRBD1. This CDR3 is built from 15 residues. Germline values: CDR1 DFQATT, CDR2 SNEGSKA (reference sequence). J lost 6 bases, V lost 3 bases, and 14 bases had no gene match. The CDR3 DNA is TGCAGTGCTAGTAGGGGAAACAGGGGCGGCCTCGAGCAGTACTTC. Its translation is CSASRGNRGGLEQYF.

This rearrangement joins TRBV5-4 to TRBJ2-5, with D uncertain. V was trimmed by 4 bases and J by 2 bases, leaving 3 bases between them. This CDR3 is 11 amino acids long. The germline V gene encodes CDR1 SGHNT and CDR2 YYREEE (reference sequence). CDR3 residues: CASSQQETQYF. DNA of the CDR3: TGTGCCAGCAGCCAACAAGAGACCCAGTACTTC.

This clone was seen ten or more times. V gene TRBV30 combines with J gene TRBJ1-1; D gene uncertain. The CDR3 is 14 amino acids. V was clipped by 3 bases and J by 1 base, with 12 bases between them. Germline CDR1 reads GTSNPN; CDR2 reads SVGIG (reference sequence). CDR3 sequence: CAWRRPGWNTEAFF. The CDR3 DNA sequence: TGTGCCTGGAGGCGACCCGGGTGGAACACTGAAGCTTTCTTT.

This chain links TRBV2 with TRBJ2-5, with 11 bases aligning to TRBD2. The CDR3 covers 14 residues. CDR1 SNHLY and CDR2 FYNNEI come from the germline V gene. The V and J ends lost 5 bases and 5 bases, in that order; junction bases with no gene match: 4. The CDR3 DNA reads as TGTGCCAGCAGTCCATGGACTAGCGGGGAGACCCAGTACTTC. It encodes CASSPWTSGETQYF.

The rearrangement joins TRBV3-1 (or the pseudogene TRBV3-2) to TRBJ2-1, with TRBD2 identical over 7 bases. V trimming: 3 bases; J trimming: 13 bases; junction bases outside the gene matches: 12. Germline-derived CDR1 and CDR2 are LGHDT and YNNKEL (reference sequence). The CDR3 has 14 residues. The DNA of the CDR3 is TGTGCCAGCAGCCACGCCTCCGGGACTACCCCTCAGTTCTTC. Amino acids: CASSHASGTTPQFF.

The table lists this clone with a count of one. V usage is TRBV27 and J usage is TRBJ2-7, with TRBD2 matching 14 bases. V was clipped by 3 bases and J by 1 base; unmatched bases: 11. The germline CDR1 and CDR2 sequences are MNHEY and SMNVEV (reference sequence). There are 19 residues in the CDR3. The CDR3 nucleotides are TGTGCCAGCAGTTTGCAGGGACTAGCGGGAGAGCGCCGATCCTACGAGCAGTACTTC. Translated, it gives CASSLQGLAGERRSYEQYF.

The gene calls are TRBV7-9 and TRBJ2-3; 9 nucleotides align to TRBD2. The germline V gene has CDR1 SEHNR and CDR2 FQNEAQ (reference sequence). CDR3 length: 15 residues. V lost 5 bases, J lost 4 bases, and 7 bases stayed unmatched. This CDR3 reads CASSTIAGAPDTQYF. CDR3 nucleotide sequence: TGTGCCAGCAGCACTATAGCGGGGGCCCCAGATACGCAGTATTTT.

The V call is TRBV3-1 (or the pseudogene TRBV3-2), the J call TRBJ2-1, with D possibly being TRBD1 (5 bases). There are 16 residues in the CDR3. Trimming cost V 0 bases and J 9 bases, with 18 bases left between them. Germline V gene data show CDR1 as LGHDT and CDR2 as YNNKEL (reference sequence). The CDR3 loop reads CASSQDVTPARGEQFF. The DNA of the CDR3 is TGTGCCAGCAGCCAAGATGTGACTCCGGCTAGGGGTGAGCAGTTCTTC.

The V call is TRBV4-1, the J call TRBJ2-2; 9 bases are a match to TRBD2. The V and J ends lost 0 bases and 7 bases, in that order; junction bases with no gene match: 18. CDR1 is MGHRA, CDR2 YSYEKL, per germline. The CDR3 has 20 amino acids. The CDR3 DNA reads TGCGCCAGCAGCCAAGATTCGGCTCGACGAACGGGACTAGCCGGCGGGGAGCTGTTTTTT. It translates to CASSQDSARRTGLAGGELFF.

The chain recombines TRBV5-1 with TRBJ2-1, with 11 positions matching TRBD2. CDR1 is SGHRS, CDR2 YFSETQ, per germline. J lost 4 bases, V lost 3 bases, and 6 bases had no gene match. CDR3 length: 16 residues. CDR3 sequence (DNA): TGCGCCAGCAGCTCAACCGGGACTAGCGGTTACAATGAGCAGTTCTTC. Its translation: CASSSTGTSGYNEQFF.

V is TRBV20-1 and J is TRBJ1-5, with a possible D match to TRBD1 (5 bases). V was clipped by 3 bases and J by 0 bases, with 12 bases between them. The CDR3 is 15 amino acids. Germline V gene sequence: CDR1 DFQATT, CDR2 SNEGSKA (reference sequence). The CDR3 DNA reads TGCAGTGCTAGTAGGGGTCCATATAGCAATCAGCCCCAGCATTTT. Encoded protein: CSASRGPYSNQPQHF.

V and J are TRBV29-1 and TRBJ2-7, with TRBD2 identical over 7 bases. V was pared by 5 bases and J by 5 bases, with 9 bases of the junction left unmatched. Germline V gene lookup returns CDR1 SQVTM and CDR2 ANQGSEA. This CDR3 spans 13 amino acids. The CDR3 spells CSVWSAGRDEQYF. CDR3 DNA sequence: TGCAGCGTTTGGTCTGCGGGGAGGGACGAGCAGTACTTC.

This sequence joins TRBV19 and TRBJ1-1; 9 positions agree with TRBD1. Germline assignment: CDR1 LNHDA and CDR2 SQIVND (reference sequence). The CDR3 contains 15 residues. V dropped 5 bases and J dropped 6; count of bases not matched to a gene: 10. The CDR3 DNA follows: TGTGCCAGTAGTCGGGGGACAGGGTATGTTGCTGAAGCTTTCTTT. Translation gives CASSRGTGYVAEAFF.

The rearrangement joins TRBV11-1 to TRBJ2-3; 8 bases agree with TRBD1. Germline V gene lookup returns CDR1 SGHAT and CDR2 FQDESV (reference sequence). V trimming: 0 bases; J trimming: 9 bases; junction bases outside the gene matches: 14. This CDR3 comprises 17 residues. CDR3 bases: TGTGCCAGCAGCTTAGCTGGAGGACAGGGAGGAGAGGGGACGCAGTATTTT. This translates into CASSLAGGQGGEGTQYF.

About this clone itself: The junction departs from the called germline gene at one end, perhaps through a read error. The CDR3 DNA follows: TGTGCCAGCACTGAAGTTCCAAACACCGGGGAGCTGTTTTTT. Its protein product is CASTEVPNTGELFF. The chain couples TRBV2 to TRBJ2-2; the D is unclear. The CDR3 is 14 residues long. Germline-derived CDR1 and CDR2 are SNHLY and FYNNEI.

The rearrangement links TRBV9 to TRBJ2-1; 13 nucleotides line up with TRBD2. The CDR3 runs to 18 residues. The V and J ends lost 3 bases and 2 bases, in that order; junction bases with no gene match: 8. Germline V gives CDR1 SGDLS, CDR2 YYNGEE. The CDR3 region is CASSAIGTSGNPYNEQFF. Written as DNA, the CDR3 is TGTGCCAGCAGCGCAATCGGGACTAGCGGGAACCCCTACAATGAGCAGTTCTTC.

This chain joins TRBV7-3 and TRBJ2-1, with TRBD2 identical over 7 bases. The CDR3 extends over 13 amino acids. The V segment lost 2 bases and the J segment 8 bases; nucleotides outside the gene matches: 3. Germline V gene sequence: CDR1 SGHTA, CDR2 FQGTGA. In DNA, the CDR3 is TGTGCCAGCAGCTTATCCCGGGAGGATGAGCAGTTCTTC. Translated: CASSLSREDEQFF. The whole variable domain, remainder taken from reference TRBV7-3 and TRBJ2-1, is GAGVSQTPSNKVTEKGKYVELRCDPISGHTALYWYRQSLGQGPEFLIYFQGTGAADDSGLPNDRFFAVRPEGSVSTLKIQRTERGDSAVYLCASSLSREDEQFFGPGTRLTVL.

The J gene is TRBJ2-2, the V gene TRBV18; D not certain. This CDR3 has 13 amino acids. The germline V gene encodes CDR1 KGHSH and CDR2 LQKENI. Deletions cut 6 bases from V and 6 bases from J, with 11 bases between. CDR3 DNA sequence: TGTGCCAGCTCCGCCTATATTGCCGGGGAGCTGTTTTTT. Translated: CASSAYIAGELFF.

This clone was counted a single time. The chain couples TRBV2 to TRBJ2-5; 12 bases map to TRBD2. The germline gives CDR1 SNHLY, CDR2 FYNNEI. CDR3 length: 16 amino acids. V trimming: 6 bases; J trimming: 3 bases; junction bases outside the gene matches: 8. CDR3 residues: CASRRGTSGPEETQYF. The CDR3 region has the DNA TGTGCCAGCAGGAGGGGGACTAGCGGGCCCGAAGAGACCCAGTACTTC.